Presented here are 2 T cell receptor beta chains from one specimen sequenced in a study of shared clonotypes between healthy human individuals. The protocol was immunoSEQ multiplex PCR, while the TCRdb copy is restricted to in-frame clones and leaves out a portion. The table has 2 million to 2.5 million clones, 85% to 95% seen once; the top ten hold approximately 0.4%. Input material: naive CD4+ T cells from PBMCs. The subset was: CD45RA+ positively selected. These receptors were taken from a man aged 18-30 years in good health. Some clones in this sample may be carry-over from other donors' samples.

About this clone itself: Other nucleotide sequences from this sample produce the same CDR3. This chain uses TRBV28 with TRBJ1-5; D is unresolved. The CDR3 has 12 residues. Germline lookup yields CDR1 MDHEN and CDR2 SYDVKM. The V and J ends lost 5 bases and 7 bases respectively, with 9 bases between them. The CDR3 spells CASSPPGQPQHF. The CDR3, as DNA: TGTGCCAGCAGTCCCCCCGGCCAGCCCCAGCATTTT. Full variable domain (rest looked up from reference TRBV28 and TRBJ1-5): DVKVTQSSRYLVKRTGEKVFLECVQDMDHENMFWYRQDPGLGLRLIYFSYDVKMKEKGDIPEGYSVSREKKERFSLILESASTNQTSMYLCASSPPGQPQHFGDGTRLSIL.

The rearrangement joins TRBV5-1 to TRBJ2-2, with 8 positions matching TRBD1. The V gene end was trimmed by 0 bases and the J gene end by 7 bases; junction bases not matched to a gene: 5. The CDR3 loop spans 15 amino acids. Germline loops: CDR1 SGHRS, CDR2 YFSETQ. CDR3 sequence reads: CASSLGRGRIGELFF. CDR3 DNA sequence: TGCGCCAGCAGCTTGGGCAGGGGGCGTATCGGGGAGCTGTTTTTT. Full variable domain (rest looked up from reference TRBV5-1 and TRBJ2-2): KAGVTQTPRYLIKTRGQQVTLSCSPISGHRSVSWYQQTPGQGLQFLFEYFSETQRNKGNFPGRFSGRQFSNSRSEMNVSTLELGDSALYLCASSLGRGRIGELFFGEGSRLTVL.